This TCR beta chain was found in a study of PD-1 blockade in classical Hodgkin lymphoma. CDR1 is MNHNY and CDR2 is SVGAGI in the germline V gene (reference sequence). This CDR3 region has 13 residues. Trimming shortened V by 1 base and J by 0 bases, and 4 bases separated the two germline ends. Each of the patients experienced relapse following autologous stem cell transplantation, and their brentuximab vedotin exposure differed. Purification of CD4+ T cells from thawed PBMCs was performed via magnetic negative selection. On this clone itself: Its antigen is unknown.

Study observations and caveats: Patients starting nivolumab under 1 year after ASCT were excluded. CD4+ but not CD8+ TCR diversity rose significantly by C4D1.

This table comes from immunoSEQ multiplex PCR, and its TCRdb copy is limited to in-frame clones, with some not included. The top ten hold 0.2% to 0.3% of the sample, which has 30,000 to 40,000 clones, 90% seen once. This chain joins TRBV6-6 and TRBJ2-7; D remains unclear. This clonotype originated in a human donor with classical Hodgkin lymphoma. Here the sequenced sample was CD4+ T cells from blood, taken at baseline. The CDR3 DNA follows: TGTGCCAGCAGTTACTTGACCTCCTACGAGCAGTACTTC. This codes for CASSYLTSYEQYF.